This T cell receptor (beta chain) is from a study of blood T cells in healthy people across ages. Findings and caveats of the study: From one million sequenced T cells, diversity estimates were lower bounds.

Then a second PCR, running roughly 7 to 11 cycles, was carried out with a sample-barcoded 5' primer and a J-beta primer mix. MiXCR, run by TCRdb on the 5' RACE reads, gives a single entry per CDR3 protein. The sample includes 850,000 to 1,100,000 distinct CDR3 sequences, 35% to 45% of them seen just once. Notes on this clonotype: As yet, its antigen is unknown. The junction differs from germline at one of its ends, possibly a read error.

The receptor's source is a man between 18 and 29 years old in good health. Sequenced: blood.

The CDR3 sequence is CARSFLSGLAGAPYEQYF. The CDR3 nucleotides read TGTGCCCGCAGCTTCCTATCGGGACTAGCGGGTGCTCCCTACGAGCAGTACTTC. V usage is TRBV7-8 and J usage is TRBJ2-7, with 12 bases that match TRBD2. The CDR3 runs to 18 residues. In germline, CDR1 is SGHVS, CDR2 FQNEAQ. Using reference TRBV7-8 and TRBJ2-7 for the parts outside the CDR3, the full variable domain is GAGVSQSPRYKVAKRGQDVALRCDPISGHVSLFWYQQALGQGPEFLTYFQNEAQLDKSGLPSDRFFAERPEGSVSTLKIQRTQQEDSAVYLCARSFLSGLAGAPYEQYFGPGTRLTVT.